The rows below give T cell receptor beta chains drawn from one sample of a study of OX40 agonist ivuxolimab in advanced cancers. TCRdb's table, derived via immunoSEQ multiplex PCR, lists solely in-frame clones and lacks some. Among about 130,000 clones listed, around 93% were seen once. The material sequenced was CD4+ or CD8+ T cells sorted from blood, taken in a trial of the OX40 agonist ivuxolimab. Every receptor here comes from an adult with an advanced solid tumor such as melanoma, head and neck, liver or kidney cancer. Each CDR3 is given with its conserved first and last residue. A D gene is named only where the DNA matches it firmly. Size tells how often a clone was seen (once, few, many) or the class of an expanded clone, and some rows leave it out.

. TRBJ1-2 TRBD1 14 TRBV10-1 CASSESGTAYGYTF TGCGCCAGCAGTGAGTCAGGGACAGCTTATGGCTACACCTTC
. TRBJ1-1 . 14 TRBV4-1 CASSPQTINTEAFF TGCGCCAGCAGCCCTCAGACTATTAACACTGAAGCTTTCTTT
. TRBJ2-7 . 15 TRBV7-9 CASSPTQGIRYEQYF TGTGCCAGCAGCCCAACCCAGGGTATCCGCTACGAGCAGTACTTC
. TRBJ1-1 TRBD1 15 TRBV28 CASGGTALGRTEAFF TGTGCCAGCGGGGGGACAGCCCTAGGGCGCACTGAAGCTTTCTTT
. TRBJ1-2 . 13 TRBV4-3 CASSHVSGDGYTF TGCGCCAGCAGCCATGTCTCAGGGGATGGCTACACCTTC
. TRBJ2-7 . 15 TRBV6-1 CASTPNSAGRHEQYF TGTGCCAGCACTCCCAATTCAGCAGGGAGACACGAGCAGTACTTC
once TRBJ1-2 . 14 TRBV6-5 CASSYGGTGYGYTF TGTGCCAGCAGTTACGGGGGGACGGGTTATGGCTACACCTTC
. TRBJ1-5 . 13 TRBV7-2 CASSTGGLAPQHF TGTGCCAGCAGCACCGGGGGTCTGGCGCCCCAGCATTTT
. TRBJ1-4 . 15 TRBV4-2 CASSLSRAVGEKLFF TGTGCCAGCAGTCTTTCCCGGGCCGTGGGCGAAAAACTGTTTTTT
. TRBJ1-5 . 14 TRBV10-3 CAISPGTGHQPQHF TGTGCCATCTCTCCAGGGACGGGCCATCAGCCCCAGCATTTT
. TRBJ1-3 . 14 TRBV11-2 CASSLGTAGNTIYF TGTGCCAGCAGCTTAGGGACCGCTGGAAACACCATATATTTT
. TRBJ1-6 . 12 TRBV7-2 CATGPGNSPLHF TGTGCCACCGGTCCGGGGAATTCACCCCTCCACTTT
. TRBJ1-5 TRBD1 15 TRBV6-1 CASRTPGQPNQPQHF TGTGCCAGCAGAACACCGGGACAGCCTAATCAGCCCCAGCATTTT
. TRBJ2-1 . 10 TRBV20-1 CSARDNEQFF TGCAGTGCTAGAGATAATGAGCAGTTCTTC
. TRBJ2-1 . 14 TRBV11-2 CASSLRSSYNEQFF TGTGCCAGCAGCTTAAGGAGCTCCTACAATGAGCAGTTCTTC
. TRBJ1-2 . 14 TRBV7-2 CASSLRGTAGGYTF TGTGCGAGCAGCTTACGGGGGACGGCGGGTGGCTACACCTTC
. TRBJ2-3 TRBD2 18 TRBV15 CATSRGAVGLASTDTQYF TGTGCCACCAGCAGAGGAGCGGTAGGACTAGCTAGCACAGATACGCAGTATTTT
once TRBJ2-1 TRBD1 14 TRBV29-1 CSVLNRGGVDEQFF TGCAGCGTGCTAAACAGGGGTGGTGTCGATGAGCAGTTCTTC
once TRBJ2-5 TRBD1 14 TRBV19 CASSPPDRAKTQYF TGTGCCAGTAGTCCCCCGGACAGGGCTAAGACCCAGTACTTC
. TRBJ2-7 . 13 TRBV28 CASKNGQTYEQYF TGTGCCAGCAAGAACGGGCAGACCTACGAGCAGTACTTC
once TRBJ1-1 . 14 TRBV5-1 CASSPLAQEGKAFF TGCGCCAGCAGCCCCCTTGCCCAGGAAGGTAAAGCTTTCTTT
. TRBJ1-2 . 12 TRBV6-5 CASRKDHYGYTF TGTGCCAGCAGGAAAGATCACTATGGCTACACCTTC